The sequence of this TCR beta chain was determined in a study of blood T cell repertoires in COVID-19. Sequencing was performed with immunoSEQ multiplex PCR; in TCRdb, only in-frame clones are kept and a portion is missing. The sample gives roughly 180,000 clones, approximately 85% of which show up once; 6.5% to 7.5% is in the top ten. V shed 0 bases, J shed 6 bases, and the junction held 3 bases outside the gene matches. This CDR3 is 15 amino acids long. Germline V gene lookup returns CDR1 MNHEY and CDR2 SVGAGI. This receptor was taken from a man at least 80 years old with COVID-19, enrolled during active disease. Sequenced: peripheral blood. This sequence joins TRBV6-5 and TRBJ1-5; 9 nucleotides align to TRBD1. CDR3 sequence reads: CASSYSNRGLQPQHF. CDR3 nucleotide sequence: TGTGCCAGCAGTTACTCGAACAGGGGGCTTCAGCCCCAGCATTTT.